These 8 T cell receptor beta chains share one sample of origin, sequenced in a study of blood T cell repertoires in COVID-19. Assay used: immunoSEQ multiplex PCR; TCRdb lists only in-frame clones, some missing. The data contain 98,000 or so clones, approximately 80% of them singletons. Material for sequencing was peripheral blood. The receptors were gathered from a woman older than 75 with active or convalescent COVID-19.

V is TRBV27 and J is TRBJ2-5; unclear D gene. Per germline, CDR1 MNHEY and CDR2 SMNVEV (reference sequence). V lost 7 bases and J 5 bases, leaving 8 bases between the germline ends. This CDR3 has 11 amino acids. CDR3 sequence (DNA): TGTGCCAGCACATGGCGGGAGACCCAGTACTTC. This translates into CASTWRETQYF.

The DNA of the CDR3 is TGTGCCAGCAGCATAGGACAGTCTAGCTCCTACGAGCAGTACTTC. Amino acids: CASSIGQSSSYEQYF. This chain joins TRBV21-1 and TRBJ2-7; the table calls TRBD1, which could not be checked here. TRBV21-1 is flagged as a pseudogene. CDR3 size: 15 residues.

The rearrangement links TRBV2 to TRBJ2-7; a possible D gene is TRBD1 (6 bases). CDR1 and CDR2 from the germline V gene are SNHLY and FYNNEI. The CDR3 length is 13 residues. V shed 10 bases and J shed 0 bases, with 13 bases lying between them. CDR3 region: CAITRDNSYEQYF. The CDR3 DNA reads as TGTGCCATAACCCGGGACAACTCCTACGAGCAGTACTTC.

The chain links TRBV27 to TRBJ1-6, with D hard to call. CDR1 is MNHEY, CDR2 SMNVEV, per germline (reference sequence). The ends were cut back, 2 bases at V and 0 bases at J, with 8 bases in the middle. This CDR3 spans 16 amino acids. CDR3 region: CASSLVGNSYNSPLHF. In nucleotides, the CDR3 is TGTGCCAGCAGTTTAGTTGGCAACTCCTATAATTCACCCCTCCACTTT.

The table lists this clone with a few counts. The rearrangement uses TRBV19 and TRBJ1-2, with D maybe TRBD1 (5 bases). The CDR3 loop spans 12 amino acids. Germline CDR1 reads LNHDA; CDR2 reads SQIVND (reference sequence). With 3 bases removed from V and 4 bases from J, the gap between germline ends came to 6 bases. CDR3 protein: CASSIDSYGYTF. CDR3 DNA sequence: TGTGCCAGTAGTATTGACAGCTATGGCTACACCTTC.

The chain joins TRBV5-1 to TRBJ2-3, with D maybe TRBD1 (6 bases). The germline CDR1 and CDR2 sequences are SGHRS and YFSETQ. CDR3 size: 15 residues. Between the trimmed V and J ends, which lost 3 bases and 5 bases, there was a span of 16 bases. The CDR3 DNA is TGCGCCAGCAGCTGGGGGACAACAGTTGGAGATACGCAGTATTTT. Encoded protein: CASSWGTTVGDTQYF.

The rearrangement joins TRBV5-1 to TRBJ1-2; 7 positions match TRBD1. This CDR3 has 14 amino acids. CDR1 is SGHRS, CDR2 YFSETQ, per germline. With V trimmed by 4 bases and J by 3 bases, 6 bases remained unmatched. The CDR3 DNA reads as TGCGCCAGCAGCAGGGACAGAAATGACTATGGCTACACCTTC. Amino acids: CASSRDRNDYGYTF.

This clone has only a few counts. The chain couples TRBV4-1 to TRBJ2-1; 7 positions agree with TRBD2. V shed 10 bases and J 3 bases; nucleotides not matched to a gene: 15. The CDR3 extends over 16 amino acids. The V gene's germline CDR1 is MGHRA and CDR2 YSYEKL. CDR3 sequence reads: CATGLPQRGNYNEQFF. CDR3 in DNA: TGCGCCACCGGGTTGCCCCAGCGGGGCAACTACAATGAGCAGTTCTTC.